Below are 9 T cell receptor beta chains sequenced from a single sample in a study of cytomegalovirus exposure and HLA in healthy donors. The study ran its PCR with 60 Vbeta and 13 Jbeta primers. The data were produced by immunoSEQ multiplex PCR, yet TCRdb's version contains in-frame clones alone and is incomplete. The table records about 150,000 clones, 82% of them present only once. Sample: PBMCs. Every receptor here comes from a woman between 45 and 65 years old in good health and CMV-seropositive.

The chain combines TRBV7-7 with TRBJ1-1, with 9 bases matching TRBD1. Looked up from germline, CDR1 is SSHAT and CDR2 is FNYEAQ (reference sequence). Trimming removed 5 bases from V and 5 bases from J; junction bases left unmatched: 9. The CDR3 is 15 residues long. CDR3 nucleotides: TGTGCCAGCAGCCGAAGGGACAGGGCAATGACTGAAGCTTTCTTT. It codes for CASSRRDRAMTEAFF.

The chain combines TRBV10-3 with TRBJ2-7; no reliable D call. Germline loops: CDR1 ENHRY, CDR2 SYGVKD. Trimming stripped 5 bases from V and 3 bases from J, with 8 bases between. The CDR3 is 12 residues long. The CDR3 protein is CAISSSGYEQYF. The CDR3 DNA sequence: TGTGCCATCAGTTCCTCGGGCTACGAGCAGTACTTC.

This clone appeared once. The chain employs TRBV7-9 and TRBJ2-3; tentative D call: TRBD1 (5 bases). CDR3 length equals 17 residues. V dropped 4 bases and J dropped 4 bases, with 21 bases sitting between them. Looked up from germline, CDR1 is SEHNR and CDR2 is FQNEAQ (reference sequence). The CDR3 nucleotides read TGTGCCAGCAGCTCCAAGATCAGGGAAATGGTTTCAGATACGCAGTATTTT. Encoded protein: CASSSKIREMVSDTQYF.

The chain has TRBV10-3 and TRBJ2-7; 12 bases are shared with TRBD1. The germline CDR1 and CDR2 sequences are ENHRY and SYGVKD. The CDR3 spans 13 residues. V lost 3 bases, J lost 11 bases, and 5 bases stayed unmatched. The CDR3, as DNA: TGTGCCATCAGTGATTCCGGGACAGGGGGCAAGTACTTC. It specifies CAISDSGTGGKYF.

The V and J genes are TRBV6-5 and TRBJ2-1, with 9 nucleotides matching TRBD2. V shed 6 bases, J shed 7 bases, and the junction held 4 bases outside the gene matches. Germline V gives CDR1 MNHEY, CDR2 SVGAGI. The CDR3 extends over 13 amino acids. In DNA, the CDR3 is TGTGCCAGCAGGGCGGGGGGGCGGAATGAGCAGTTCTTC. Residues: CASRAGGRNEQFF.

Written as DNA, the CDR3 is TGCAGCGCCGAGGGGGGGGGCTACGAGCAGTACTTC. Its translation is CSAEGGGYEQYF. The V call is TRBV29-1, the J call TRBJ2-7; maybe TRBD2 (7 bases). The CDR3 extends over 12 amino acids. V was shortened by 7 bases and J by 3 bases, with 13 bases between the two germline ends. Germline V lookup: CDR1 SQVTM, CDR2 ANQGSEA.

The V and J genes are TRBV7-9 and TRBJ2-7; tentative D call: TRBD2 (6 bases). Per germline, CDR1 SEHNR and CDR2 FQNEAQ (reference sequence). This CDR3 comprises 12 residues. Trimming pared 9 bases from V and 2 bases from J, leaving 11 bases between. This chain's CDR3 is CASGTPTYEQYF. The CDR3 DNA sequence: TGTGCCAGTGGGACTCCGACCTACGAGCAGTACTTC.

In this sample, this clone turned up a few times. The gene calls are TRBV11-3 and TRBJ2-2, with D possibly being TRBD2 (7 bases). This CDR3 is 15 amino acids long. V was pared by 3 bases and J by 4 bases, with 12 bases between. Germline loops: CDR1 SGHNT, CDR2 YENEEA. CDR3 in amino acids: CASSFGGPATGELFF. CDR3 in DNA: TGTGCCAGCAGCTTCGGGGGGCCGGCCACCGGGGAGCTGTTTTTT. Looking up the rest from reference TRBV11-3 and TRBJ2-2 gives the full variable domain: EAGVVQSPRYKIIEKKQPVAFWCNPISGHNTLYWYLQNLGQGPELLIRYENEEAVDDSQLPKDRFSAERLKGVDSTLKIQPAELGDSAVYLCASSFGGPATGELFFGEGSRLTVL.

The chain uses TRBV5-5 and TRBJ1-1; D is unclear. Trimming took 0 bases from V and 3 from J, leaving 6 bases between them. This CDR3 has 13 residues. Looked up from germline, CDR1 is SGHKS and CDR2 is YYEKEE (reference sequence). CDR3 nucleotide sequence: TGTGCCAGCAGCTTGGTACCAGACACTGAAGCTTTCTTT. Its translation: CASSLVPDTEAFF. Together with reference TRBV5-5 and TRBJ1-1, the CDR3 gives the full variable domain: DAGVTQSPTHLIKTRGQQVTLRCSPISGHKSVSWYQQVLGQGPQFIFQYYEKEERGRGNFPDRFSARQFPNYSSELNVNALLLGDSALYLCASSLVPDTEAFFGQGTRLTVV.